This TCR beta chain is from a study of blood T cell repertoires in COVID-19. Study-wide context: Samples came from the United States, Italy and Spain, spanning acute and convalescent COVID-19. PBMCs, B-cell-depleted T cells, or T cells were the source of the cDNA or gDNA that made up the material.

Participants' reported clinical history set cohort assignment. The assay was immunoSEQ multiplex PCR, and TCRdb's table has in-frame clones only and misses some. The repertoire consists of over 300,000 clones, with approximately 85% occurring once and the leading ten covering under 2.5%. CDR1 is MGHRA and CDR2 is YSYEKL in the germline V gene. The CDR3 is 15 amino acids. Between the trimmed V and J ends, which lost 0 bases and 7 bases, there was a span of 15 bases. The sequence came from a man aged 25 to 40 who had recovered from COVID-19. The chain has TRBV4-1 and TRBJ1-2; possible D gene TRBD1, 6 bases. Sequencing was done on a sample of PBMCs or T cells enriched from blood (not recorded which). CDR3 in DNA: TGCGCCAGCAGCCAAGAGTCGGGGGGCTCAGTTGGCTACACCTTC. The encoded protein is CASSQESGGSVGYTF.